The clone carrying this TCR beta chain was detected a few times. Its antigen is not identified. The TCR beta libraries were generated through quantitative 5'-RACE incorporating molecular barcodes. In TCRdb, the 5' RACE reads were re-called with MiXCR into one record per CDR3 protein. This sample yields a few hundred thousand distinct CDR3 sequences, of which approximately 20% are seen a single time; roughly a sixth belongs to the top ten. These data come from a study of CD8 T cells in ankylosing spondylitis. Study results and caveats: A TCR beta motif made of eight highly homologous variants seemed typical of ankylosing spondylitis blood. Clones linked to disease, bearing a CD8+ phenotype, were relatively rare in peripheral blood.

CDR3 size: 18 residues. Germline CDR1 reads MDHEN; CDR2 reads SYDVKM. Trimming took 3 bases from V and 6 from J; bases not matched to a gene: 16. Sequenced: blood, either unsorted or a sorted T cell fraction (not recorded which). The chain has TRBV28 and TRBJ2-3, with 9 bases lining up with TRBD2. This sequence originates from a male donor with ankylosing spondylitis. The CDR3 nucleotides are TGTGCCAGCAGTTTTTCCCAACATGGGACTAGCAAAGGGGATACGCAGTATTTT. The encoded protein is CASSFSQHGTSKGDTQYF.